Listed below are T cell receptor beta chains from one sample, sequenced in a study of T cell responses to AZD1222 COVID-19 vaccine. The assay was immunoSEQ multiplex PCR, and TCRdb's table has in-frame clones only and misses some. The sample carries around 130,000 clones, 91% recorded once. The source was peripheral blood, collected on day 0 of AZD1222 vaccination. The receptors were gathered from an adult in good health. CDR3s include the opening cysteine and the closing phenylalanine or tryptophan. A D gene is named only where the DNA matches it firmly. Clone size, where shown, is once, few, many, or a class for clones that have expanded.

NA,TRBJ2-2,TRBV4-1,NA,TGCGCCAGCAGCCAAGAGGCGGGAATGGGAACCGGGGAGCTGTTTTTT,CASSQEAGMGTGELFF
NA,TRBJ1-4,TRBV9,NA,TGTGCCAGCAGCGGAGGACACAGGGAACGCGAAAAACTGTTTTTT,CASSGGHREREKLFF
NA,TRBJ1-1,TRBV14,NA,TGTGCCAGCAGCCAGGGAGTGAACACTGAAGCTTTCTTT,CASSQGVNTEAFF
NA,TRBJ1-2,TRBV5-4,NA,TGTGCCAGCAGCTTGCAAGAAAGGGCCCACACCTTC,CASSLQERAHTF
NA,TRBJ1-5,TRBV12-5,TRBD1,TGTGCTAGTGGTTTAGGACAGGATCAGCCCCAGCATTTT,CASGLGQDQPQHF
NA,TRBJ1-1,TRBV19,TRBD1,TGTGCCAGTAGCACGGACAGGGAAGCTTTCTTT,CASSTDREAFF
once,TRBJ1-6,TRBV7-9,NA,TGTGCCAGCAGCGCCAGTAATTCACCCCTCCACTTT,CASSASNSPLHF
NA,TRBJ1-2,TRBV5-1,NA,TGCGCCAGCAGCTTGGGTGGGGGCTTCCAGGATGGCTACACCTTC,CASSLGGGFQDGYTF
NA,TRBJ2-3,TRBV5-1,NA,TGCGCCAGCAGCTCGTTTGGCTGGGGCACAGATACGCAGTATTTT,CASSSFGWGTDTQYF
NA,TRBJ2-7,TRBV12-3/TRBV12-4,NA,TGTGCCAGCAGTTCGGGTGACGAGCAGTACTTC,CASSSGDEQYF
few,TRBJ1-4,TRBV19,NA,TGTGCCAGTAGGAGTGCGGGGTACGAGAATGAAAAACTGTTTTTT,CASRSAGYENEKLFF
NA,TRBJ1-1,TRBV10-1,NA,TGCGCCAGCAGTGATGGTGGGGGAACTGAAGCTTTCTTT,CASSDGGGTEAFF
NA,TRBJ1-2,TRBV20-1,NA,TGCAGCGCATATGGCTACACCTTC,CSAYGYTF
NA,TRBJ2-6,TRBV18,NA,TGTGCCAGCTCACCATCGCCCCAGTTCCCCGGGGCCAACGTCCTGACTTTC,CASSPSPQFPGANVLTF